This T cell receptor (beta chain) was found in a study of pediatric ulcerative colitis. Using immunoSEQ multiplex PCR, the repertoire was profiled, and TCRdb retains in-frame clones only, with some absent. The profile shows around 68,000 clones, just over 75% of them singletons. This TCR derives from a boy between 10 and 17 years old with moderate ulcerative colitis. Input material: blood.

The CDR3 loop reads CASSDSGTGAIHEQYF. In nucleotides, the CDR3 is TGCGCCAGCAGTGACTCAGGGACAGGGGCTATTCACGAGCAGTACTTC. The chain is built from TRBV10-1 and TRBJ2-7; 10 nucleotides align to TRBD1. Germline V gives CDR1 WNHNN, CDR2 SYGVQD (reference sequence). The ends lost 3 bases at V and 5 bases at J; junction bases unmatched: 10. The CDR3 has 16 amino acids.